These 28 T cell receptor beta chains share one sample of origin, sequenced in a study of shared clonotypes between healthy human individuals. Some clones are missing from TCRdb's copy, which holds only in-frame ones; the method was immunoSEQ multiplex PCR. The data hold over a million clones, with 70% to 80% observed a single time. The source material was memory CD4+ T cells from PBMCs. The sample's subset: CD45RA-negative fraction. These receptor sequences come from a man between 18 and 29 years old in good health. Some clones in this sample may be carry-over from other donors' samples.

This clone was detected only once. The J gene is TRBJ2-3, the V gene TRBV7-9, with D tentatively TRBD2 (7 bases). The germline V gene encodes CDR1 SEHNR and CDR2 FQNEAQ (reference sequence). Between the trimmed V and J ends, which lost 7 bases and 1 base, there was a span of 18 bases. The CDR3 covers 16 residues. The CDR3 DNA reads as TGTGCCAGCACCCCTTTGCGGGGGCAGGGCACAGATACGCAGTATTTT. It translates to CASTPLRGQGTDTQYF.

CDR3 in DNA: TGTGCCACCAGCAGACCTCCCCAGCGGGGGTACGAGCAGTACTTC. Translation gives CATSRPPQRGYEQYF. The rearrangement uses TRBV15 and TRBJ2-7, with 8 bases identical to TRBD2. V shed 2 bases and J 4 bases; nucleotides not matched to a gene: 7. The CDR3 has 15 amino acids. CDR1 and CDR2 (germline): LNHNV, YYDKDF (reference sequence).

This sequence joins TRBV28 and TRBJ1-4; 7 positions match TRBD1. Per germline, CDR1 MDHEN and CDR2 SYDVKM. The CDR3 is made up of 22 amino acids. Trimming removed 2 bases from V and 7 bases from J; junction bases left unmatched: 28. The CDR3 coding sequence is TGTGCCAGCAGTTTAGGGGACCCAACCGGGACAGAGAATTCCTGGAGCAGTGAAAAACTGTTTTTT. Translation: CASSLGDPTGTENSWSSEKLFF.

This chain connects TRBV5-8 to TRBJ2-3; weak D call: TRBD1 (5 bases). V was clipped by 2 bases and J by 9 bases, with 10 bases between them. Germline lookup yields CDR1 SGHTS and CDR2 YDEGEE. This CDR3 has 12 residues. The CDR3 DNA reads as TGTGCCAGCAGCTTCACCAGGGAAACGCAGTATTTT. Encoded protein: CASSFTRETQYF.

V gene TRBV30 combines with J gene TRBJ1-3; perhaps TRBD1 as D (5 bases). With 4 bases removed from V and 0 bases from J, the gap between germline ends came to 19 bases. The CDR3 is made up of 17 amino acids. Germline CDR1 is GTSNPN and CDR2 is SVGIG (reference sequence). Here the CDR3 reads CAWNSRGFRTSGNTIYF. Written as DNA, the CDR3 is TGTGCCTGGAACAGTCGGGGCTTCAGGACCTCTGGAAACACCATATATTTT.

The rearrangement joins TRBV28 to TRBJ2-7, with D possibly being TRBD1 (5 bases). V was cut by 6 bases and J by 3 bases, with 15 bases left in between. This CDR3 region has 14 residues. Germline V CDR1 and CDR2: MDHEN, SYDVKM. The CDR3 spells CASRVPGIDYEQYF. The CDR3 DNA reads TGTGCCAGCAGGGTACCAGGGATTGACTACGAGCAGTACTTC.

The rearrangement joins TRBV25-1 to TRBJ2-5; weak D call: TRBD2 (7 bases). CDR3 length: 18 amino acids. Trimming took 2 bases from V and 0 from J, leaving 19 bases between them. Looked up from germline, CDR1 is MGHDK and CDR2 is SYGVNS. The CDR3 DNA is TGTGCCAGCAGTGAAAATAGGGGGGGGCCGCCGTACCAAGAGACCCAGTACTTC. Translated, it gives CASSENRGGPPYQETQYF.

This clone showed up just a few times. The genes are TRBV5-5 and TRBJ1-1; D may be TRBD1 (5 bases). The CDR3 contains 15 residues. Trimming left V 1 base short and J 0 bases short, with 10 bases between. The germline CDR1 and CDR2 sequences are SGHKS and YYEKEE (reference sequence). CDR3 loop: CASSLMGQLNTEAFF. The CDR3 nucleotides read TGTGCCAGCAGCTTGATGGGGCAGCTGAACACTGAAGCTTTCTTT.

This chain joins TRBV5-1 and TRBJ1-2; D not certain. CDR3 size: 14 residues. Per the germline V gene, CDR1 is SGHRS and CDR2 is YFSETQ. V lost 7 bases and J 1 base, leaving 14 bases between the germline ends. The CDR3 region is CASRLGPFNYGYTF. As DNA, the CDR3 is TGCGCCAGCCGATTGGGCCCTTTTAACTATGGCTACACCTTC.

V usage is TRBV9 and J usage is TRBJ1-3, with unresolved D. Germline V gives CDR1 SGDLS, CDR2 YYNGEE. The V end was cut by 2 bases, the J end by 4 bases, with 10 bases between. The CDR3 has 14 amino acids. CDR3 residues: CASSVTFLGNTIYF. DNA of the CDR3: TGTGCCAGCAGCGTTACTTTCCTGGGAAACACCATATATTTT.

This sequence joins TRBV7-9 and TRBJ2-2; TRBD2 matches 12 bases. Germline values: CDR1 SEHNR, CDR2 FQNEAQ (reference sequence). This CDR3 has 15 residues. Germline trimming cut 3 bases from V and 5 bases from J; bases unmatched to any gene: 1. DNA for the CDR3: TGTGCCAGCAGCTTCACTAGCGGGAGGACCGGGGAGCTGTTTTTT. Amino acids: CASSFTSGRTGELFF. The full variable domain, rest sourced from reference TRBV7-9 and TRBJ2-2, is DTGVSQNPRHKITKRGQNVTFRCDPISEHNRLYWYRQTLGQGPEFLTYFQNEAQLEKSRLLSDRFSAERPKGSFSTLEIQRTEQGDSAMYLCASSFTSGRTGELFFGEGSRLTVL.

V and J are TRBV7-9 and TRBJ2-1; 10 bases agree with TRBD2. CDR1 is SEHNR and CDR2 is FQNEAQ in the germline V gene (reference sequence). This CDR3 is built from 15 residues. V trimming: 3 bases; J trimming: 12 bases; junction bases outside the gene matches: 11. The CDR3 DNA is TGTGCCAGCAGCTTCCAAGCGGGAGGGCCTCTGGTGCAGTTCTTC. Translating it yields CASSFQAGGPLVQFF.

Turning to this clone: The sample carries other DNA sequences with the same CDR3. The chain links TRBV2 to TRBJ1-5, with 7 bases identical to TRBD1. This CDR3 has 15 residues. Germline values: CDR1 SNHLY, CDR2 FYNNEI. With V trimmed by 3 bases and J by 0 bases, 2 bases remained unmatched. CDR3 sequence: CASSEGQLSNQPQHF. CDR3 nucleotide sequence: TGTGCCAGCAGTGAGGGACAGCTTAGCAATCAGCCCCAGCATTTT.

The rearrangement joins TRBV7-2 to TRBJ2-5; D is unclear. From germline, CDR1 is SGHTA and CDR2 FQGNSA. Trimming took off 4 bases at V and 3 bases at J, with 12 bases between the two ends. CDR3 length: 14 amino acids. CDR3 sequence: CASSSRPWKETQYF. The CDR3, as DNA: TGTGCCAGCAGCTCACGGCCCTGGAAAGAGACCCAGTACTTC.

This rearrangement joins TRBV20-1 to TRBJ2-7; 7 bases fit TRBD2. The germline V gene encodes CDR1 DFQATT and CDR2 SNEGSKA (reference sequence). The CDR3 is 11 amino acids. V dropped 7 bases and J dropped 2; count of bases not matched to a gene: 2. The CDR3 sequence: CSGGSPYEQYF. As DNA, the CDR3 is TGCAGTGGCGGGAGCCCCTACGAGCAGTACTTC.

V and J are TRBV10-1 and TRBJ1-4; D unresolved. The CDR3 length is 12 residues. V gave up 9 bases and J gave up 0 bases, with 5 bases separating them. CDR1 is WNHNN, CDR2 SYGVQD, per germline (reference sequence). The CDR3, as DNA: TGCGCCAGGACCGCAACTAATGAAAAACTGTTTTTT. It yields the protein CARTATNEKLFF.

This chain links TRBV7-8 with TRBJ2-7; the match to TRBD2 covers 7 bases. This CDR3 comprises 14 residues. Germline loops: CDR1 SGHVS, CDR2 FQNEAQ. J lost 1 base, V lost 5 bases, and 5 bases had no gene match. The CDR3 is CASSIRTRSYEQYF. CDR3 in DNA: TGTGCCAGCAGCATCAGGACTAGATCCTACGAGCAGTACTTC.

The V call is TRBV1, the J call TRBJ1-5. TRBV1 is termed a pseudogene. The CDR3 has 16 residues. The DNA of the CDR3 is TGCACCAGCAGCCAAGATCTTGGGGCAGGGAGGCGGCCCCAGCATTTT. Translation: CTSSQDLGAGRRPQHF.

This chain uses TRBV2 with TRBJ2-5; no firm D call. CDR3 size: 14 residues. Trimming removed 3 bases from V and 3 bases from J, with 11 bases in between. Germline V CDR1 and CDR2: SNHLY, FYNNEI. CDR3 in DNA: TGTGCCAGCAGTGATCTGACGGCGGAAGAGACCCAGTACTTC. Its protein product is CASSDLTAEETQYF.

The V call is TRBV19, the J call TRBJ1-5; 8 nucleotides line up with TRBD1. CDR1 LNHDA and CDR2 SQIVND come from the germline V gene (reference sequence). The V gene end was trimmed by 3 bases and the J gene end by 2 bases; junction bases not matched to a gene: 6. This CDR3 is 16 amino acids long. The CDR3 spells CASSITGGSRNQPQHF. CDR3 in DNA: TGTGCCAGTAGTATTACAGGGGGTTCGCGCAATCAGCCCCAGCATTTT.

The rearrangement uses TRBV6-1 and TRBJ1-5; weak D call: TRBD1 (5 bases). Trimming took off 10 bases at V and 6 bases at J, with 19 bases between the two ends. Germline V lookup: CDR1 MNHNS, CDR2 SASEGT. The CDR3 sequence is 14 residues long. As DNA, the CDR3 is TGTGCCACCACGGGGGACGGTTGGAGTCAGCCCCAGCATTTT. Encoded protein: CATTGDGWSQPQHF.

The chain employs TRBV28 and TRBJ2-7; 8 positions agree with TRBD2. V was clipped by 6 bases and J by 0 bases; unmatched bases: 7. Germline V gene data show CDR1 as MDHEN and CDR2 as SYDVKM. This CDR3 comprises 15 residues. CDR3 sequence (DNA): TGTGCCAGCAGGGCTTCCGGGACTAGCTCCTACGAGCAGTACTTC. It specifies CASRASGTSSYEQYF.

The chain employs TRBV28 and TRBJ2-7; 9 bases map to TRBD1. Germline loops: CDR1 MDHEN, CDR2 SYDVKM. V lost 3 bases to trimming and J lost 3 bases; unmatched junction nucleotides: 3. The CDR3 has 14 amino acids. The CDR3 sequence is CASSLGDRVYEQYF. CDR3 DNA: TGTGCCAGCAGTTTGGGGGACAGGGTCTACGAGCAGTACTTC. Variable domain in full (rest from reference TRBV28 and TRBJ2-7): DVKVTQSSRYLVKRTGEKVFLECVQDMDHENMFWYRQDPGLGLRLIYFSYDVKMKEKGDIPEGYSVSREKKERFSLILESASTNQTSMYLCASSLGDRVYEQYFGPGTRLTVT.

For this clone: Distinct nucleotide sequences in the sample also encode this CDR3. The chain is built from TRBV11-3 and TRBJ2-5; D perhaps matches TRBD2 (6 bases). V lost 3 bases to trimming and J lost 1 base, with 6 bases between them. Germline V lookup: CDR1 SGHNT, CDR2 YENEEA. This CDR3 contains 13 residues. This CDR3 reads CASSLGLQETQYF. The CDR3 region has the DNA TGTGCCAGCAGCTTGGGACTCCAAGAGACCCAGTACTTC.

The chain couples TRBV7-9 to TRBJ2-1, with a tentative D call TRBD2 (5 bases). With 4 bases removed from V and 6 bases from J, the gap between germline ends came to 13 bases. This CDR3 is built from 14 residues. Germline V gene sequence: CDR1 SEHNR, CDR2 FQNEAQ (reference sequence). CDR3 DNA sequence: TGTGCCAGCAGCTCAAAGGCTAGCAGCAATGAGCAGTTCTTC. Translated: CASSSKASSNEQFF.

This clone has just a few counts. This chain connects TRBV5-1 to TRBJ2-1, with 9 bases fitting TRBD1. The CDR3 has 17 residues. Losses at the gene ends were 3 bases for V and 6 bases for J; bases not matched to a gene: 13. Germline V CDR1 and CDR2: SGHRS, YFSETQ. The DNA of the CDR3 is TGCGCCAGCAGCTATCCCACAGGGGGCGCAAGGATCAATGAGCAGTTCTTC. Translating it yields CASSYPTGGARINEQFF. The full variable domain, completed using reference TRBV5-1 and TRBJ2-1, is KAGVTQTPRYLIKTRGQQVTLSCSPISGHRSVSWYQQTPGQGLQFLFEYFSETQRNKGNFPGRFSGRQFSNSRSEMNVSTLELGDSALYLCASSYPTGGARINEQFFGPGTRLTVL.

The chain couples TRBV19 to TRBJ1-4; D is possibly TRBD1 (6 bases). V lost 5 bases and J lost 4, with 14 bases in between. CDR3 length equals 15 residues. Germline V CDR1 and CDR2: LNHDA, SQIVND (reference sequence). The DNA of the CDR3 is TGTGCCAGTAGTCCCCGACAGGACTTTAATGAAAAACTGTTTTTT. Protein product: CASSPRQDFNEKLFF.

Details on this clone: It may be a read error: a sequence one base away is much more abundant. CDR3 loop: CASSSPPKKAFF. DNA of the CDR3: TGTGCCAGCAGTTCTCCTCCGAAAAAAGCTTTCTTT. J is TRBJ1-1 and V is TRBV27; the D is unclear. Looked up from germline, CDR1 is MNHEY and CDR2 is SMNVEV (reference sequence). The V gene lost 4 bases and the J gene lost 9 bases, with 12 bases spanning the gap. The CDR3 contains 12 residues.